Below, 32 T cell receptor beta chains from the same sample are listed, as sequenced in a study of Ad26.COV2.S vaccination and SARS-CoV-2 variants. Indicated treatment: approximately 18 received Ad26.COV2.S at low or high dose, single or two shots; about 5 received placebo; per-sample allocation not given. Sampling happened 63 days after the first vaccine or placebo injection. Clones were sequenced by immunoSEQ multiplex PCR, and TCRdb holds only the in-frame ones, with some missing. The repertoire includes 350,000 to 450,000 clones, roughly 90% of them detected once, and about 1.6% sits in the top ten. The source was peripheral blood, collected in a trial of Ad26.COV2.S vaccine versus placebo. Source of these receptors: a person between 18 and 59 years old who received the Ad26.COV2.S COVID-19 vaccine or a placebo.

The chain recombines TRBV18 with TRBJ2-1, with 14 bases identical to TRBD2. CDR1 and CDR2 from the germline V gene are KGHSH and LQKENI. This CDR3 has 20 residues. V was pared by 2 bases and J by 6 bases, with 15 bases of the junction left unmatched. The CDR3 loop reads CASSPTHGGLAGGPANEQFF. CDR3 DNA sequence: TGTGCCAGCTCACCAACCCATGGCGGACTAGCGGGGGGCCCTGCCAATGAGCAGTTCTTC.

The DNA of the CDR3 is TGTGCCAGCACCGGGACAGCAATTTCTCCCCTCCACTTT. This encodes CASTGTAISPLHF. The rearrangement links TRBV12-3 or TRBV12-4 to TRBJ1-6; 7 bases align to TRBD1. CDR3 length: 13 residues. The V and J ends lost 7 bases and 13 bases, in that order; junction bases with no gene match: 10.

This chain links TRBV24-1 with TRBJ2-2; the match to TRBD1 covers 10 bases. The CDR3 has 16 amino acids. V gave up 3 bases and J gave up 5 bases; unmatched junction bases: 5. The germline V gene has CDR1 KGHDR and CDR2 SFDVKD. DNA for the CDR3: TGTGCCACCAGTGATACCGACAGGGGGCGGACCGGGGAGCTGTTTTTT. It encodes CATSDTDRGRTGELFF.

This chain joins TRBV7-2 and TRBJ1-3, with D possibly being TRBD1 (5 bases). Germline V CDR1 and CDR2: SGHTA, FQGNSA. V was shortened by 2 bases and J by 0 bases, with 11 bases between the two germline ends. The CDR3 spans 16 residues. The CDR3 nucleotides are TGTGCCAGCAGCTTAAACGGGGGGGACTCTGGAAACACCATATATTTT. It is translated as CASSLNGGDSGNTIYF. Looking up the rest from reference TRBV7-2 and TRBJ1-3 gives the full variable domain: GAGVSQSPSNKVTEKGKDVELRCDPISGHTALYWYRQSLGQGLEFLIYFQGNSAPDKSGLPSDRFSAERTGGSVSTLTIQRTQQEDSAVYLCASSLNGGDSGNTIYFGEGSWLTVV.

This clone was counted once. The chain employs TRBV27 and TRBJ1-2, with a tentative D call TRBD1 (6 bases). The germline V gene has CDR1 MNHEY and CDR2 SMNVEV (reference sequence). CDR3 length: 13 residues. Trimming took off 4 bases at V and 6 bases at J, with 12 bases between the two ends. As DNA, the CDR3 is TGTGCCAGCAGTTCCACAGGGTGGGATGGCTACACCTTC. This encodes CASSSTGWDGYTF.

The chain recombines TRBV10-1 with TRBJ2-3, with 9 bases that match TRBD2. Germline lookup yields CDR1 WNHNN and CDR2 SYGVQD (reference sequence). The V segment lost 4 bases and the J segment 2 bases; nucleotides outside the gene matches: 7. The CDR3 spans 16 residues. In nucleotides, the CDR3 is TGCGCCAGCAGTGGATTAGCGGGGGCCGACACAGATACGCAGTATTTT. It yields the protein CASSGLAGADTDTQYF.

CDR3 protein: CASSPDPLEAYEQYF. In nucleotides, the CDR3 is TGTGCCAGCAGTCCCGACCCGTTAGAGGCCTACGAGCAGTACTTC. The V call is TRBV6-2 or TRBV6-3, the J call TRBJ2-7; D is uncertain. This CDR3 has 15 residues. Germline values: CDR1 MNHEY, CDR2 SVGEGT. V lost 5 bases, J lost 2 bases, and 16 bases lay in between.

The chain uses TRBV7-9 and TRBJ2-2, with TRBD2 as a possible D gene (6 bases). Trimming pared 5 bases from V and 0 bases from J, leaving 13 bases between. The CDR3 spans 16 residues. Looked up from germline, CDR1 is SEHNR and CDR2 is FQNEAQ (reference sequence). CDR3 sequence reads: CASSPGVAANTGELFF. The CDR3 DNA reads TGTGCCAGCAGCCCGGGGGTAGCGGCGAACACCGGGGAGCTGTTTTTT.

V usage is TRBV7-9 and J usage is TRBJ1-4, with a possible D match to TRBD1 (5 bases). Per germline, CDR1 SEHNR and CDR2 FQNEAQ (reference sequence). The V end was cut by 1 base, the J end by 0 bases, with 6 bases between. The CDR3 is 15 residues long. The CDR3 DNA follows: TGTGCCAGCAGCTTAGGACAGTCAACTAATGAAAAACTGTTTTTT. It is translated as CASSLGQSTNEKLFF. Variable domain in full (rest from reference TRBV7-9 and TRBJ1-4): DTGVSQNPRHKITKRGQNVTFRCDPISEHNRLYWYRQTLGQGPEFLTYFQNEAQLEKSRLLSDRFSAERPKGSFSTLEIQRTEQGDSAMYLCASSLGQSTNEKLFFGSGTQLSVL.

The J gene is TRBJ2-3, the V gene TRBV29-1, with 10 positions matching TRBD2. Germline V lookup: CDR1 SQVTM, CDR2 ANQGSEA. The CDR3 is 14 amino acids. V was pared by 6 bases and J by 3 bases, with 6 bases of the junction left unmatched. The CDR3 DNA reads as TGCAGCGTGTACTCTAGCGGGGGAACAGATACGCAGTATTTT. This sequence encodes CSVYSSGGTDTQYF.

This clone came up once. CDR3 protein: CASSHAGGTDTQYF. CDR3 sequence (DNA): TGTGCCAGCAGCCATGCTGGGGGCACAGATACGCAGTATTTT. The rearrangement uses TRBV3-1 (or the pseudogene TRBV3-2) and TRBJ2-3; D is ambiguous. Germline V gives CDR1 LGHDT, CDR2 YNNKEL (reference sequence). The CDR3 contains 14 residues. V lost 3 bases to trimming and J lost 1 base, with 8 bases between them.

The gene calls are TRBV4-3 and TRBJ2-1, with 10 nucleotides matching TRBD2. Germline V CDR1 and CDR2: LGHNA, YSLEER. There are 17 residues in the CDR3. The ends lost 1 base at V and 3 bases at J; junction bases unmatched: 6. The CDR3 DNA follows: TGCGCCAGCAGCCAAGGGACAGCGGGGGGGCTCTACAATGAGCAGTTCTTC. This gives the protein CASSQGTAGGLYNEQFF.

This clone was observed a few times. The chain has TRBV19 and TRBJ1-1, with D possibly TRBD1 on 5 matching bases. Trimming left V 4 bases short and J 0 bases short, with 12 bases between. This CDR3 has 15 residues. Germline V lookup: CDR1 LNHDA, CDR2 SQIVND (reference sequence). The CDR3 sequence: CASSTLGTLNTEAFF. CDR3 bases: TGTGCCAGTAGTACTCTGGGGACGTTGAACACTGAAGCTTTCTTT.

The chain joins TRBV21-1 to TRBJ2-7; the table's D gene call, TRBD1, was not cross checked with the DNA. TRBV21-1 corresponds to a pseudogene. The CDR3 runs 20 residues. The CDR3: CASRKEEPHRQGGSSYEQYF. CDR3 DNA: TGTGCCAGCAGAAAAGAGGAGCCGCACAGGCAGGGGGGTAGCTCCTACGAGCAGTACTTC.

The V gene is TRBV5-6, the J gene TRBJ1-1; D uncertain. CDR1 SGHDT and CDR2 YYEEEE come from the germline V gene. The CDR3 has 16 residues. V lost 2 bases, J lost 0 bases, and 14 bases lay in between. CDR3 sequence (DNA): TGTGCCAGCAGCTTAACTATGCTGGAATTGAACACTGAAGCTTTCTTT. Translating it yields CASSLTMLELNTEAFF.

This clone was seen only a few times. The rearrangement links TRBV9 to TRBJ2-1; D unresolved. V lost 2 bases and J 9 bases, leaving 15 bases between the germline ends. Germline values: CDR1 SGDLS, CDR2 YYNGEE. The CDR3 extends over 14 amino acids. CDR3 in DNA: TGTGCCAGCAGCGTGAATCTATGGCGCGGTGAGCAGTTCTTC. Residues: CASSVNLWRGEQFF. Based on the CDR3 plus reference TRBV9 and TRBJ2-1, the full variable domain is DSGVTQTPKHLITATGQRVTLRCSPRSGDLSVYWYQQSLDQGLQFLIQYYNGEERAKGNILERFSAQQFPDLHSELNLSSLELGDSALYFCASSVNLWRGEQFFGPGTRLTVL.

The J gene is TRBJ1-3, the V gene TRBV2; a possible D gene is TRBD1 (5 bases). Trimming left V 5 bases short and J 7 bases short, with 9 bases between. The CDR3 has 12 residues. Germline values: CDR1 SNHLY, CDR2 FYNNEI. The DNA for the CDR3 is TGTGCCAGCAGTAACCGGGACAACACCATATATTTT. It specifies CASSNRDNTIYF.

The gene calls are TRBV30 and TRBJ2-5; D is perhaps TRBD1 (6 bases). Trimming took off 0 bases at V and 2 bases at J, with 19 bases between the two ends. This CDR3 region has 17 residues. Germline CDR1 GTSNPN, CDR2 SVGIG (reference sequence). CDR3 in amino acids: CAWSVLVQGPLQETQYF. The CDR3 DNA sequence: TGTGCCTGGAGTGTATTGGTACAGGGCCCTTTACAAGAGACCCAGTACTTC. The whole variable domain, remainder taken from reference TRBV30 and TRBJ2-5, is SQTIHQWPATLVQPVGSPLSLECTVEGTSNPNLYWYRQAAGRGLQLLFYSVGIGQISSEVPQNLSASRPQDRQFILSSKKLLLSDSGFYLCAWSVLVQGPLQETQYFGPGTRLLVL.

The chain has TRBV6-5 and TRBJ2-2; no clear D gene. V lost 4 bases to trimming and J lost 6 bases, with 0 bases between them. The germline CDR1 and CDR2 sequences are MNHEY and SVGAGI. The CDR3 is 10 residues long. The CDR3 region has the DNA TGTGCCAGCAGTTCCGGGGAGCTGTTTTTT. Protein product: CASSSGELFF.

V gene TRBV27 combines with J gene TRBJ2-2; no definite D call. Germline CDR1 MNHEY, CDR2 SMNVEV (reference sequence). V was cut by 3 bases and J by 1 base, with 9 bases left in between. The CDR3 totals 15 residues. CDR3 in DNA: TGTGCCAGCAGTTTGTCAGAGGTGAACACCGGGGAGCTGTTTTTT. As protein: CASSLSEVNTGELFF.

The chain combines TRBV5-1 with TRBJ2-5; 10 positions match TRBD2. The length of the CDR3 is 16 residues. Germline CDR1 reads SGHRS; CDR2 reads YFSETQ. V was clipped by 0 bases and J by 1 base; unmatched bases: 3. Here the CDR3 DNA reads TGCGCCAGCAGCTTGGCCTTAGCGGGGGGCCAAGAGACCCAGTACTTC. As protein: CASSLALAGGQETQYF.

The CDR3 coding sequence is TGTGCCAGCAATAGAAAGGGGTCTAATGGCTACACCTTC. Translating it yields CASNRKGSNGYTF. The chain has TRBV6-5 and TRBJ1-2; D might be TRBD1 (5 bases). Deletions cut 7 bases from V and 6 bases from J, with 15 bases between. The CDR3 has 13 amino acids. Germline V CDR1 and CDR2: MNHEY, SVGAGI.

This rearrangement joins TRBV4-3 to TRBJ2-1; TRBD2 aligns across 7 bases. This CDR3 contains 16 residues. The J segment lost 6 bases and the V segment lost 0 bases, leaving 8 bases of the junction unmatched. Germline CDR1 reads LGHNA; CDR2 reads YSLEER. The chain's CDR3 is CASSQDLTSRTNEQFF. CDR3 nucleotides: TGCGCCAGCAGCCAAGATCTGACTAGCCGTACCAATGAGCAGTTCTTC.

This chain links TRBV6-5 with TRBJ2-2, with D hard to call. The CDR3 totals 16 residues. Per the germline V gene, CDR1 is MNHEY and CDR2 is SVGAGI. V lost 2 bases, J lost 1 base, and 11 bases lay in between. CDR3 in DNA: TGTGCCAGCAGTTACCCCGGACGGCGGAACACCGGGGAGCTGTTTTTT. It encodes CASSYPGRRNTGELFF.

The chain is built from TRBV29-1 and TRBJ1-1; D is uncertain. Germline values: CDR1 SQVTM, CDR2 ANQGSEA. The CDR3 runs to 13 residues. Trimming cost V 0 bases and J 7 bases, with 12 bases left between them. The CDR3, as DNA: TGCAGCGTTGAAGATCTCAAAAAGATTGAAGCTTTCTTT. Amino acid sequence: CSVEDLKKIEAFF.

V is TRBV7-2 and J is TRBJ1-3; a possible D gene is TRBD1 (6 bases). The CDR3 sequence is 17 residues long. V lost 4 bases and J lost 0, with 16 bases in between. Germline V CDR1 and CDR2: SGHTA, FQGNSA. CDR3 DNA sequence: TGTGCCAGCAGCTCCGAGGAACAGGGTTTCTCTGGAAACACCATATATTTT. As protein: CASSSEEQGFSGNTIYF.

The chain has TRBV28 and TRBJ2-1; 8 bases map to TRBD2. CDR3 length: 16 residues. Germline V gives CDR1 MDHEN, CDR2 SYDVKM. The ends lost 5 bases at V and 7 bases at J; junction bases unmatched: 13. The CDR3: CASSLIRGGFFNEQFF. CDR3 nucleotides: TGTGCCAGCAGTCTCATCCGGGGGGGCTTTTTTAATGAGCAGTTCTTC.

This chain joins TRBV7-8 and TRBJ2-3; a possible D gene is TRBD2 (7 bases). The CDR3 extends over 14 amino acids. Germline V CDR1 and CDR2: SGHVS, FQNEAQ. Trimming cost V 6 bases and J 2 bases, with 12 bases left between them. The CDR3 DNA follows: TGTGCCAGCAGAATCGGGGGGCACACAGATACGCAGTATTTT. This codes for CASRIGGHTDTQYF.

The chain uses TRBV7-9 and TRBJ1-5; 8 nucleotides match TRBD1. The CDR3 covers 14 residues. The ends lost 5 bases at V and 4 bases at J; junction bases unmatched: 4. The germline CDR1 and CDR2 sequences are SEHNR and FQNEAQ (reference sequence). This chain's CDR3 is CASSLTGGNQPQHF. In DNA, the CDR3 is TGTGCCAGCAGCCTTACAGGGGGAAATCAGCCCCAGCATTTT. Combining the CDR3 with reference TRBV7-9 and TRBJ1-5 gives the whole variable domain DTGVSQNPRHKITKRGQNVTFRCDPISEHNRLYWYRQTLGQGPEFLTYFQNEAQLEKSRLLSDRFSAERPKGSFSTLEIQRTEQGDSAMYLCASSLTGGNQPQHFGDGTRLSIL.

The chain carries TRBV6-5 and TRBJ2-7; TRBD2 aligns across 7 bases. After removal of 5 bases from V and 3 bases from J, the junction contained 4 bases not matched to a gene. Germline V gene lookup returns CDR1 MNHEY and CDR2 SVGAGI. The CDR3 extends over 13 amino acids. The CDR3 loop is CASSPGTNYEQYF. The CDR3, as DNA: TGTGCCAGCAGTCCCGGGACTAACTACGAGCAGTACTTC.

The V gene is TRBV2, the J gene TRBJ2-1, with 9 bases that match TRBD1. Trimming at V came to 5 bases and at J to 13 bases, leaving 3 bases not matched to a gene. The CDR3 has 11 residues. CDR1 SNHLY and CDR2 FYNNEI come from the germline V gene. CDR3 nucleotide sequence: TGTGCCAGCAGTCGGGACAGGGAACAGTTCTTC. As protein: CASSRDREQFF.

The chain recombines TRBV5-5 with TRBJ1-5; a possible D gene is TRBD1 (5 bases). From germline, CDR1 is SGHKS and CDR2 YYEKEE (reference sequence). CDR3 length: 13 amino acids. V lost 0 bases, J lost 6 bases, and 7 bases lay in between. As DNA, the CDR3 is TGTGCCAGCAGCTTGGCGGGGGGTCAGCCCCAGCATTTT. Amino acid sequence: CASSLAGGQPQHF.